These 25 T cell receptor beta chains were sequenced from one sample in a study of cytomegalovirus exposure and HLA in healthy donors. The PCR made use of 60 Vbeta and 13 Jbeta primers. Produced via immunoSEQ multiplex PCR; TCRdb's table is partial and in-frame only. The sample records some 56,000 clones, approximately 80% being singletons. The specimen was PBMCs. The receptor source for this set is a human donor in good health.

The chain employs TRBV6-6 and TRBJ2-5; 8 nucleotides agree with TRBD1. The CDR3 totals 14 residues. The germline gives CDR1 MNHNY, CDR2 SVGAGI (reference sequence). Trimming removed 0 bases from V and 10 bases from J; junction bases left unmatched: 7. CDR3 loop: CASSYSPDRALQYF. Here the CDR3 DNA reads TGTGCCAGCAGTTACTCTCCGGACAGGGCTCTCCAGTACTTC.

The V call is TRBV7-3, the J call TRBJ2-6; D unresolved. V gave up 5 bases and J gave up 4 bases, with 6 bases separating them. There are 13 residues in the CDR3. The germline CDR1 and CDR2 sequences are SGHTA and FQGTGA. The CDR3 bases are TGTGCCAGCAGCCCCCCGGGGGCCAACGTCCTGACTTTC. Translation: CASSPPGANVLTF.

The rearrangement uses TRBV19 and TRBJ2-7; TRBD1 matches at 9 bases. After removal of 4 bases from V and 3 bases from J, the junction contained 4 bases not matched to a gene. Germline CDR1 and CDR2: LNHDA and SQIVND (reference sequence). CDR3 size: 14 residues. CDR3 sequence: CASSTTGGNYEQYF. The CDR3 nucleotides read TGTGCCAGTAGTACGACAGGGGGGAACTACGAGCAGTACTTC.

The chain is built from TRBV28 and TRBJ1-2; D remains ambiguous. The CDR3 has 12 amino acids. V was shortened by 5 bases and J by 8 bases, with 12 bases between the two germline ends. Germline V gene sequence: CDR1 MDHEN, CDR2 SYDVKM. The CDR3 DNA follows: TGTGCCAGCAGTCTCCGAGGGAGCGGCTACACCTTC. It yields the protein CASSLRGSGYTF.

The chain joins TRBV28 to TRBJ2-3, with D perhaps TRBD2 (5 bases). Between the trimmed V and J ends, which lost 6 bases and 2 bases, there was a span of 15 bases. This CDR3 has 15 residues. CDR1 is MDHEN and CDR2 is SYDVKM in the germline V gene. This CDR3 reads CASSPYPRDTDTQYF. CDR3 nucleotide sequence: TGTGCCAGCAGCCCCTACCCCCGGGACACAGATACGCAGTATTTT.

The chain has TRBV5-4 and TRBJ2-1, with 8 bases lining up with TRBD1. Germline loops: CDR1 SGHNT, CDR2 YYREEE (reference sequence). V trimming: 4 bases; J trimming: 1 base; junction bases outside the gene matches: 4. The CDR3 is 15 residues long. The DNA of the CDR3 is TGTGCCAGCAGCCCCCAGGGGGCTTCCTACAATGAGCAGTTCTTC. Translation gives CASSPQGASYNEQFF.

This sequence joins TRBV2 and TRBJ2-7; tentatively, D is TRBD2 (6 bases). The CDR3 consists of 15 residues. Germline loops: CDR1 SNHLY, CDR2 FYNNEI. Trimming took off 1 base at V and 4 bases at J, with 14 bases between the two ends. CDR3 coding DNA: TGTGCCAGCAGTGAAGGTCTAGCGAGTCAGTACGAGCAGTACTTC. Protein sequence: CASSEGLASQYEQYF.

The chain carries TRBV10-3 and TRBJ2-1; TRBD2 matches at 9 bases. This CDR3 has 15 amino acids. The junction had 14 bases not matched to a gene; V was cut back by 10 bases and J by 7 bases. Germline V gene lookup returns CDR1 ENHRY and CDR2 SYGVKD. The chain's CDR3 is CATPNSGGLFNEQFF. CDR3 coding DNA: TGTGCCACCCCAAATAGCGGGGGCCTCTTTAATGAGCAGTTCTTC.

This clone appeared a few times. The junction departs from germline at one end; a sequencing error may be responsible. V usage is TRBV7-9 and J usage is TRBJ2-1; possible D gene TRBD1, 6 bases. Germline-derived CDR1 and CDR2 are SEHNR and FQNEAQ (reference sequence). This CDR3 spans 15 amino acids. DNA of the CDR3: TGTTCCAGCAGCTTACAACAGGGTTCCCTATCTGCGCAGTTCTTC. As protein: CSSSLQQGSLSAQFF.

This chain joins TRBV4-1 and TRBJ1-5; D gene uncertain. V was cut by 4 bases and J by 9 bases, with 16 bases left in between. The CDR3 totals 14 residues. Germline V gene lookup returns CDR1 MGHRA and CDR2 YSYEKL. The DNA for the CDR3 is TGCGCCAGCAGCCCCACTGGACTCCTAATGCCCCAGCATTTT. It yields the protein CASSPTGLLMPQHF.

This clone turned up a few times. This CDR3 is also generated by other DNA sequences in the sample. The V and J genes are TRBV11-3 and TRBJ1-1; D unclear. CDR1 is SGHNT, CDR2 YENEEA, per germline. The CDR3 extends over 13 amino acids. V dropped 3 bases and J dropped 0 bases, with 5 bases sitting between them. Written as DNA, the CDR3 is TGTGCCAGCAGCTTTTCGGTGAACACTGAAGCTTTCTTT. Protein product: CASSFSVNTEAFF.

The chain joins TRBV5-4 to TRBJ2-7, with TRBD1 identical over 8 bases. Germline CDR1 reads SGHNT; CDR2 reads YYREEE (reference sequence). The J segment lost 6 bases and the V segment lost 3 bases, leaving 5 bases of the junction unmatched. The CDR3 runs to 13 residues. CDR3 nucleotide sequence: TGTGCCAGCAGCTGGCAGGGGGCTGGCGAGCAGTACTTC. Its protein is CASSWQGAGEQYF.

The chain employs TRBV25-1 and TRBJ2-3; D uncertain. Germline V gene data show CDR1 as MGHDK and CDR2 as SYGVNS. The V end was cut by 1 base, the J end by 2 bases, with 10 bases between. The CDR3 extends over 15 amino acids. The CDR3 loop reads CASSELQVLTDTQYF. For the CDR3, the DNA is TGTGCCAGCAGTGAATTGCAGGTGCTCACAGATACGCAGTATTTT.

The V gene is TRBV27, the J gene TRBJ1-4; D unclear. V dropped 6 bases and J dropped 8 bases, with 22 bases sitting between them. The CDR3 runs 16 residues. The V gene's germline CDR1 is MNHEY and CDR2 SMNVEV (reference sequence). CDR3 in amino acids: CASRPPVEVKIEKLFF. The CDR3 bases are TGTGCCAGCAGACCACCGGTTGAGGTGAAGATAGAAAAACTGTTTTTT.

Only one count was recorded for this clone. The V and J genes are TRBV7-6 and TRBJ1-1; no reliable D call. The CDR3 has 14 residues. Germline V CDR1 and CDR2: SGHVS, FNYEAQ. Deletions cut 0 bases from V and 1 base from J, with 6 bases between. The CDR3 loop is CASSLAQENTEAFF. The CDR3 DNA sequence: TGTGCCAGCAGCTTAGCGCAGGAGAACACTGAAGCTTTCTTT.

V is TRBV11-2 and J is TRBJ1-1, with TRBD1 identical over 7 bases. The germline V gene has CDR1 SGHAT and CDR2 FQNNGV. The CDR3 covers 14 residues. The trim removed 4 bases at V and 1 base at J, leaving 3 bases unmatched. CDR3 amino acids: CASSSQGWNTEAFF. CDR3 nucleotides: TGTGCCAGCAGCTCACAGGGGTGGAACACTGAAGCTTTCTTT.

This chain joins TRBV19 and TRBJ1-5; possible D gene TRBD1, 5 bases. The length of the CDR3 is 17 residues. Germline V gene data show CDR1 as LNHDA and CDR2 as SQIVND (reference sequence). With 3 bases removed from V and 6 bases from J, the gap between germline ends came to 21 bases. DNA for the CDR3: TGTGCCAGTAGTATCAAACCCCGCAGGAGGGGCGGTCAGCCCCAGCATTTT. It encodes CASSIKPRRRGGQPQHF. Full variable domain (outside the CDR3, taken from reference TRBV19 and TRBJ1-5): DGGITQSPKYLFRKEGQNVTLSCEQNLNHDAMYWYRQDPGQGLRLIYYSQIVNDFQKGDIAEGYSVSREKKESFPLTVTSAQKNPTAFYLCASSIKPRRRGGQPQHFGDGTRLSIL.

This chain connects TRBV5-6 to TRBJ2-2, with a tentative D call TRBD1 (5 bases). Trimming stripped 1 base from V and 16 bases from J, with 20 bases between. This CDR3 has 14 amino acids. The germline V gene encodes CDR1 SGHDT and CDR2 YYEEEE. CDR3 nucleotide sequence: TGTGCCAGCAGCTTGTGGAGTGGCCAGGGCGGACCGTTTTTT. Protein sequence: CASSLWSGQGGPFF.

As regards this clone: Relative to the germline gene, one junction end is altered; a read error may explain this. V gene TRBV7-9 combines with J gene TRBJ2-7, with TRBD2 as a possible D gene (5 bases). This CDR3 comprises 11 residues. Germline loops: CDR1 SEHNR, CDR2 FQNEAQ (reference sequence). The CDR3 DNA sequence: TGTTCCAGCAGCTTAGTAGCGGAGCAGTACTTC. Its protein is CSSSLVAEQYF.

The chain couples TRBV11-2 to TRBJ2-1; TRBD1 agrees at 8 bases. Germline CDR1 reads SGHAT; CDR2 reads FQNNGV. J lost 6 bases, V lost 6 bases, and 10 bases had no gene match. The CDR3 consists of 15 residues. CDR3 protein: CASSGRQGLFNEQFF. The CDR3 region has the DNA TGTGCCAGCAGTGGAAGACAGGGGCTATTCAATGAGCAGTTCTTC.

The chain uses TRBV2 and TRBJ1-2, with 9 bases that match TRBD1. The V gene's germline CDR1 is SNHLY and CDR2 FYNNEI. CDR3 size: 16 residues. The V gene end was trimmed by 6 bases and the J gene end by 4 bases; junction bases not matched to a gene: 12. The CDR3 loop reads CASSPNRDRGVYGYTF. CDR3 DNA: TGTGCCAGCAGCCCCAACCGAGACAGGGGGGTCTATGGCTACACCTTC.

The chain combines TRBV11-2 with TRBJ2-7; TRBD1 is a possible D gene (5 bases). V gave up 0 bases and J gave up 1 base, with 13 bases separating them. The CDR3 contains 16 residues. Germline values: CDR1 SGHAT, CDR2 FQNNGV. The CDR3 reads CASSLDGAVWSYEQYF. CDR3 DNA sequence: TGTGCCAGCAGCTTAGATGGGGCAGTTTGGTCCTACGAGCAGTACTTC.

V is TRBV5-1 and J is TRBJ2-2; D is unresolved. Germline V CDR1 and CDR2: SGHRS, YFSETQ. CDR3 size: 14 residues. Trimming cost V 0 bases and J 7 bases, with 10 bases left between them. The CDR3 region has the DNA TGCGCCAGCAGCTTGGATGGGCCGAGCGGGGAGCTGTTTTTT. Translated: CASSLDGPSGELFF.

The chain uses TRBV7-9 and TRBJ1-1, with D uncertain. The germline gives CDR1 SEHNR, CDR2 FQNEAQ (reference sequence). Trimming stripped 1 base from V and 1 base from J, with 16 bases between. The length of the CDR3 is 17 residues. The CDR3 bases are TGTGCCAGCAGCTTAGGAGTGGGCCGGGGTGGGAACACTGAAGCTTTCTTT. Translated: CASSLGVGRGGNTEAFF.

This chain links TRBV6-4 with TRBJ2-6; 8 nucleotides match TRBD1. Per germline, CDR1 MRHNA and CDR2 SNTAGT. After removal of 2 bases from V and 1 base from J, the junction contained 7 bases not matched to a gene. The CDR3 loop spans 18 amino acids. This CDR3 is CASSDVDRVLSGANVLTF. The CDR3 region has the DNA TGTGCCAGCAGTGACGTGGACAGGGTTTTGTCTGGGGCCAACGTCCTGACTTTC.